This T cell receptor beta chain was sequenced for a study of neurological immune-mediated disorders. Many counts were recorded for this clonotype. One entry per CDR3 protein, called by TCRdb with MiXCR from the 5' RACE reads. Of about 60,000 distinct CDR3 sequences in the sample, 3% to 4% were seen once. There are 16 residues in the CDR3. Per germline, CDR1 SGHRS and CDR2 YFSETQ. With V trimmed by 4 bases and J by 1 base, 9 bases remained unmatched. The TCR was taken from a woman between 50 and 59 years old with multiple sclerosis. Sequencing used PBMCs. This sequence joins TRBV5-1 and TRBJ1-1; 8 nucleotides align to TRBD1. CDR3 sequence reads: CASSDAQGAPNTEAFF. The DNA of the CDR3 is TGCGCCAGCAGCGATGCGCAGGGGGCCCCGAACACTGAAGCTTTCTTT.